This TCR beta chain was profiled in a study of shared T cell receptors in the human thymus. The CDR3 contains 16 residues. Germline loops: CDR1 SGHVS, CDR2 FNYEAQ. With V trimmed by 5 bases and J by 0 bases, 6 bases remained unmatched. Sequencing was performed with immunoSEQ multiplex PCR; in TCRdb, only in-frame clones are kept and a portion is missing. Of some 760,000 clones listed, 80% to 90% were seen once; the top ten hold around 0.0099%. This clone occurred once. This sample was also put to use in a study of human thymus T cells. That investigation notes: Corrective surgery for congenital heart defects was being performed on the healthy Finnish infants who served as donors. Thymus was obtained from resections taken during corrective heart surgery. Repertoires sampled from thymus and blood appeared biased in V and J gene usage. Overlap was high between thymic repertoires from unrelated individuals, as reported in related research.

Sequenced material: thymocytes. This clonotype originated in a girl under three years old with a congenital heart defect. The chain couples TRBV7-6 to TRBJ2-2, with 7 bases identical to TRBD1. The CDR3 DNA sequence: TGTGCCAGCAGCGTAACTACAGGGGCGAACACCGGGGAGCTGTTTTTT. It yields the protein CASSVTTGANTGELFF.